Listed below are T cell receptor beta chains from one sample, sequenced in a study of cytomegalovirus exposure and HLA in healthy donors. Profiled with immunoSEQ multiplex PCR; TCRdb holds only in-frame clones, not every one. This table has around 100,000 clones, approximately 70% appearing once. The sample taken for sequencing was PBMCs. The receptors come from a woman aged 25 to 45 in good health and CMV-seronegative. CDR3s include the opening cysteine and the closing phenylalanine or tryptophan. The D gene is left open where the match is weak. Clone size is shown for a subset of rows, as once, few, many or a class of expanded clone.

D gene	J gene	V gene	clone size	CDR3 protein	CDR3 DNA
TRBD1	TRBJ1-1	TRBV6-1	few	CASRSQGFGPEAFF	TGTGCCAGCAGGTCACAGGGGTTTGGTCCTGAAGCTTTCTTT
NA	TRBJ1-1	TRBV28	NA	CASSSGKQGMNTEAFF	TGTGCCAGCAGTTCAGGGAAACAGGGTATGAACACTGAAGCTTTCTTT
TRBD1	TRBJ1-2	TRBV30	NA	CAWSQGAEGYTF	TGTGCCTGGAGTCAGGGGGCGGAGGGCTACACCTTC
NA	TRBJ2-5	TRBV30	NA	CAWSRIPQETQYF	TGTGCCTGGAGTAGAATCCCTCAGGAGACCCAGTACTTC
NA	TRBJ2-5	TRBV10-3	NA	CAISESPRPGETQYF	TGTGCCATCAGTGAGTCGCCAAGGCCGGGGGAGACCCAGTACTTC
TRBD2	TRBJ2-3	TRBV9	NA	CASSVVAGSTDTQYF	TGTGCCAGCAGCGTAGTAGCGGGAAGCACAGATACGCAGTATTTT
TRBD1	TRBJ2-1	TRBV2	NA	CASAAGQGMDEQFF	TGTGCCAGCGCAGCCGGACAGGGGATGGATGAGCAGTTCTTC
NA	TRBJ2-7	TRBV4-3	NA	CASSQDLGPGRPYEQYF	TGCGCCAGCAGCCAAGATCTCGGTCCCGGTCGCCCCTACGAGCAGTACTTC
NA	TRBJ1-1	TRBV6-6	NA	CASSYFGQTIEAFF	TGTGCCAGCAGTTACTTTGGGCAGACGATTGAAGCTTTCTTT
TRBD2	TRBJ2-2	TRBV10-2	NA	CATRLAGGNTGELFF	TGCGCCACAAGACTAGCGGGAGGGAACACCGGGGAGCTGTTTTTT
TRBD2	TRBJ2-3	TRBV7-6	NA	CASSRRVTGTSGILSDTQYF	TGTGCCAGCAGCCGACGAGTGACCGGGACTAGCGGGATTCTTAGCGATACGCAGTATTTT
TRBD2	TRBJ2-3	TRBV5-1	NA	CASSEQVAGSDTQYF	TGCGCCAGCAGCGAGCAAGTAGCGGGATCGGATACGCAGTATTTT
NA	TRBJ1-2	TRBV1	NA	CTSSQFDRELGYTF	TGCACCAGCAGCCAGTTCGACAGGGAGTTGGGCTACACCTTC
TRBD2	TRBJ2-1	TRBV6-4	few	CASSVGTSSNEQFF	TGTGCCAGCAGTGTCGGGACTAGCAGCAATGAGCAGTTCTTC
NA	TRBJ1-2	TRBV27	NA	CASSPPGGQGYTF	TGTGCCAGCAGTCCCCCCGGGGGTCAAGGCTACACCTTC
NA	TRBJ1-1	TRBV14	NA	CASSQEVGAYTEAFF	TGTGCCAGCAGCCAAGAAGTGGGGGCGTACACTGAAGCTTTCTTT
NA	TRBJ1-3	TRBV19	few	CASSRGGSGNTIYF	TGTGCCAGTAGTAGAGGAGGGTCTGGAAACACCATATATTTT
NA	TRBJ1-1	TRBV7-9	NA	CASSFGQTNTEAFF	TGTGCCAGCAGCTTCGGACAAACGAACACTGAAGCTTTCTTT
NA	TRBJ1-3	TRBV11-2	NA	CASSSSSPGGSGNTTYF	TGTGCCAGCAGCTCCTCTAGTCCGGGAGGCTCTGGAAACACCACATATTTT
NA	TRBJ2-7	TRBV5-8	NA	CASSWGTGIQGRNF	NA
NA	TRBJ1-6	TRBV18	NA	CASSRTDNSPLHF	TGTGCCAGCTCAAGGACAGATAATTCACCCCTCCACTTT
TRBD2	TRBJ2-1	TRBV4-1	NA	CASSQDPGLAGVLSYNEQFF	TGCGCCAGCAGCCAAGATCCGGGACTAGCGGGAGTTCTCTCCTACAATGAGCAGTTCTTC
NA	TRBJ1-2	TRBV29-1	NA	CSVDQAGDGYTF	TGCAGCGTTGATCAGGCAGGGGATGGCTACACCTTC
TRBD2	TRBJ2-7	TRBV30	NA	CAWGREGGEQYF	TGTGCCTGGGGGAGGGAAGGCGGCGAGCAGTACTTC
NA	TRBJ1-6	TRBV9	NA	CASGGTPNSPLHF	TGTGCCAGCGGCGGGACACCGAATTCACCCCTCCACTTT
TRBD2	TRBJ2-5	TRBV9	NA	CASSDSLAGTPIGETQYF	TGTGCCAGCAGCGATTCACTAGCGGGGACGCCCATTGGTGAGACCCAGTACTTC
NA	TRBJ1-1	TRBV7-9	NA	CASSLTGARNTEAFF	TGTGCCAGCAGCTTGACAGGAGCCCGGAACACTGAAGCTTTCTTT
TRBD2	TRBJ2-2	TRBV7-9	NA	CASSLTGGPTLGTGELFF	TGTGCCAGCAGCTTAACGGGAGGGCCTACACTCGGCACCGGGGAGCTGTTTTTT
TRBD1	TRBJ1-1	TRBV6-5	NA	CASSPLGTGGRAFF	TGTGCCAGCAGTCCATTAGGGACAGGGGGCCGGGCTTTCTTT
TRBD1	TRBJ1-2	TRBV30	NA	CAWSGTGGHHLYGYTF	TGTGCCTGGAGTGGAACAGGGGGCCATCACCTTTATGGCTACACCTTC
TRBD2	TRBJ2-3	TRBV10-3	once	CASRRREDTDTQYF	TGTGCCAGCCGCCGGCGGGAGGACACAGATACGCAGTATTTT
NA	TRBJ1-1	TRBV19	NA	CASTTRTGNTEAFF	TGTGCCAGTACCACAAGGACGGGAAACACTGAAGCTTTCTTT
TRBD2	TRBJ2-3	TRBV6-1	NA	CASSELGGRGTDTQYF	TGTGCCAGCAGTGAATTGGGGGGGAGGGGCACAGATACGCAGTATTTT
NA	TRBJ1-1	TRBV7-2	NA	CASSPGTGQKAFF	TGTGCCAGCAGCCCCGGGACGGGACAAAAAGCTTTCTTT
NA	TRBJ1-2	TRBV7-9	few	CASTPLGARGYTF	TGTGCCAGCACCCCACTGGGGGCGCGAGGCTACACCTTC